These T cell receptor beta chains were read from a single sample in a study of blood T cell repertoires in COVID-19. Clones were sequenced by immunoSEQ multiplex PCR, and TCRdb holds only the in-frame ones, with some missing. The sample lists 100,000 to 130,000 clones; roughly four fifths were seen once. The sequenced sample was peripheral blood. These receptors all stem from a woman in her 70s with acute or convalescent COVID-19. Both conserved end residues are part of each CDR3. The D gene is left open where the match is weak. The listing skips clone size in some rows; elsewhere it reads once, few, many or a size class.

>TRBJ2-5|.|TRBD2|13|TRBV7-9
CASSRTSGETQYF
TGTGCCAGCAGCCGGACTAGCGGAGAGACCCAGTACTTC
>TRBJ1-3|.|.|15|TRBV4-2
CASSQHMSSGNTIYF
TGTGCCAGCAGCCAGCACATGTCCTCTGGAAACACCATATATTTT
>TRBJ2-7|.|TRBD1|12|TRBV29-1
CSVVGQGTEQYF
TGCAGCGTTGTGGGACAGGGGACCGAGCAGTACTTC
>TRBJ2-2|.|TRBD2|18|TRBV7-3
CASSLRSWSGGGTGELFF
TGTGCCAGCAGCTTAAGATCCTGGTCGGGGGGAGGCACCGGGGAGCTGTTTTTT
>TRBJ2-1|.|TRBD2|15|TRBV28
CASSRSGSSYNEQFF
TGTGCCAGCAGTCGTAGCGGGAGCTCCTACAATGAGCAGTTCTTC
>TRBJ1-5|.|.|17|TRBV28
CASSLTGLFNSNQPQHF
TGTGCCAGCAGCCTGACAGGACTTTTTAACAGCAATCAGCCCCAGCATTTT
>TRBJ2-1|few|TRBD2|14|TRBV7-9
CASSPLAENNEQFF
TGTGCCAGCAGCCCTCTAGCGGAAAACAATGAGCAGTTCTTC
>TRBJ1-6|.|TRBD1|17|TRBV5-4
CASSFWTGSSYNSPLHF
TGTGCCAGCAGCTTTTGGACAGGGAGCTCCTATAATTCACCCCTCCACTTT
>TRBJ2-2|.|TRBD2|17|TRBV28
CASSLRRLAGFTGELFF
TGTGCCAGCAGTTTAAGGAGGCTAGCGGGATTCACCGGGGAGCTGTTTTTT
>TRBJ2-2|.|.|15|TRBV15
CATSRGRGWTGELFF
TGTGCCACCAGCAGAGGTCGGGGATGGACCGGGGAGCTGTTTTTT
>TRBJ1-2|.|TRBD1|14|TRBV7-6
CASSPGQAGVGYTF
TGTGCCAGCAGCCCTGGACAGGCTGGCGTGGGCTACACCTTC
>TRBJ1-5|once|.|15|TRBV6-1
CASSDQGGSNQPQHF
TGTGCCAGCAGTGACCAGGGAGGGAGCAATCAGCCCCAGCATTTT
>TRBJ2-7|.|.|11|TRBV6-5
CASRQGREQYF
TGTGCCAGCAGGCAGGGAAGAGAGCAGTACTTC
>TRBJ1-2|once|TRBD1|15|TRBV7-9
CASSLPQTGNYGYTF
TGTGCCAGCAGCTTACCCCAGACAGGGAACTATGGCTACACCTTC
>TRBJ1-4|.|.|14|TRBV2
CASSAGSSNEKLFF
TGTGCCAGCAGTGCAGGCAGTTCTAATGAAAAACTGTTTTTT
>TRBJ1-2|.|.|15|TRBV25-1
CASSEPGGRDYGYTF
TGTGCCAGCAGTGAGCCAGGAGGCCGCGACTATGGCTACACCTTC
>TRBJ1-1|.|.|13|TRBV7-8
CASSLFAGTEAFF
TGTGCCAGCAGCTTGTTCGCGGGCACTGAAGCTTTCTTT
>TRBJ1-6|.|TRBD1|17|TRBV5-5
CASSLGKHGTGNSPLHF
TGTGCCAGCAGCTTGGGAAAACATGGGACAGGGAATTCACCCCTCCACTTT